This entry features one T cell receptor (beta chain) sequence. These data belong to a study of control samples from healthy donors and cancer patients. The CDR3 is 15 amino acids. V lost 4 bases and J lost 6; bases outside the gene matches: 7. Germline values: CDR1 SGHRS, CDR2 YFSETQ. Profiled with immunoSEQ multiplex PCR; TCRdb holds only in-frame clones, not every one. The profile shows about 130,000 clones, 90% of them singletons. The chain is built from TRBV5-1 and TRBJ2-3; 11 bases line up with TRBD2. Sequencing input: blood. The sequence came from a man aged 18 to 29 in good health. The CDR3 loop is CASSISGRAPDTQYF. CDR3 in DNA: TGCGCCAGCAGCATTAGCGGGAGGGCCCCGGATACGCAGTATTTT. Using reference TRBV5-1 and TRBJ2-3 for the parts outside the CDR3, the full variable domain is KAGVTQTPRYLIKTRGQQVTLSCSPISGHRSVSWYQQTPGQGLQFLFEYFSETQRNKGNFPGRFSGRQFSNSRSEMNVSTLELGDSALYLCASSISGRAPDTQYFGPGTRLTVL.